Each of the 21 T cell receptor beta chains below was sequenced from the same sample in a study of T cell clonality in common variable immunodeficiency. Findings of the study overall: Common variable immunodeficiency TCR beta sequences reportedly had fewer deletions and N-nucleotide insertions.

What these receptors recognize is not known. Clones were read by immunoSEQ multiplex PCR, and TCRdb kept only the in-frame ones, dropping some. The profile covers roughly 34,000 clones, none occurring a single time. Sequencing used peripheral blood mononuclear cells. These receptors all come from a human donor with common variable immunodeficiency.

This clone was recorded at least ten times. Sequencing ends 3 residues short of the CDR3 end; the germline J gene provides the rest. The rearrangement uses TRBV9 and TRBJ2-7; TRBD1 matches 9 bases. Germline CDR1 and CDR2: SGDLS and YYNGEE. Losses at the gene ends were 4 bases for V and 5 bases for J; bases not matched to a gene: 10. This CDR3 region has 15 residues. The sequenced part of the CDR3 DNA is TGTGCCAGCAGCTCTTCCGGGACAGGGAAGAACGAG. Protein sequence: CASSSSGTGKNE. The full CDR3 protein reads CASSSSGTGKNEQYF. Full variable domain (remainder filled in from reference TRBV9 and TRBJ2-7): DSGVTQTPKHLITATGQRVTLRCSPRSGDLSVYWYQQSLDQGLQFLIQYYNGEERAKGNILERFSAQQFPDLHSELNLSSLELGDSALYFCASSSSGTGKNEQYFGPGTRLTVT.

This clone has a handful of counts. Read data end 3 residues before the CDR3 end; the end is taken from the germline J gene. This chain links TRBV7-2 with TRBJ2-7; possible D gene TRBD2, 7 bases. Germline CDR1 is SGHTA and CDR2 is FQGNSA. The germline V and J ends were trimmed by 5 bases and 6 bases, with 17 bases remaining between them. The CDR3 runs to 14 residues. Here the CDR3 reads CASSPRGGTGEQYF. The DNA read from the CDR3 is TGTGCCAGCAGCCCAAGGGGGGGAACCGGCGAG.

Only a few counts were recorded for this clone. The read comes to an end 3 residues before the CDR3 does, leaving the germline J gene to fill in the end. V usage is TRBV29-1 and J usage is TRBJ1-2; 8 nucleotides agree with TRBD1. Germline lookup yields CDR1 SQVTM and CDR2 ANQGSEA. This CDR3 contains 13 residues. After removal of 7 bases from V and 1 base from J, the junction contained 5 bases not matched to a gene. CDR3 loop: CSGTDRGNYGYTF. The sequenced CDR3 bases are TGCAGCGGGACAGACAGGGGTAACTATGGC. The entire variable domain, with the rest obtained from reference TRBV29-1 and TRBJ1-2, is as follows: SAVISQKPSRDICQRGTSLTIQCQVDSQVTMMFWYRQQPGQSLTLIATANQGSEATYESGFVIDKFPISRPNLTFSTLTVSNMSPEDSSIYLCSGTDRGNYGYTFGSGTRLTVV.

This clone has just a few counts. The read gets to within 3 residues of the CDR3 end, and the germline J gene fills in the rest. This rearrangement joins TRBV5-1 to TRBJ1-2, with TRBD1 as a possible D gene (5 bases). Germline CDR1 and CDR2: SGHRS and YFSETQ. The length of the CDR3 is 15 residues. V dropped 0 bases and J dropped 7 bases, with 16 bases sitting between them. The CDR3 DNA, read in part, is TGCGCCAGCAGCTTGGAAGGGGTGGGTGAGGCTGGC. Amino acids: CASSLEGVGEAG. Given in full, the CDR3 is CASSLEGVGEAGYTF.

The table lists this clone with many counts. Read coverage stops 3 residues before the CDR3 terminus; the germline J gene supplies the remainder. The chain recombines TRBV28 with TRBJ2-5; unclear D gene. With 2 bases removed from V and 6 bases from J, the gap between germline ends came to 13 bases. Germline CDR1 MDHEN, CDR2 SYDVKM. This CDR3 is 14 amino acids long. The CDR3 DNA, read in part, is TGTGCCAGCAGTTTACAGCGTAGCAATCAGACC. It codes for CASSLQRSNQT. The whole CDR3 protein is CASSLQRSNQTQYF.

This clone was seen a handful of times. Coverage ceases 3 residues before the CDR3 finishes, and the germline J gene fills in the end. The chain couples TRBV6-1 to TRBJ1-1; D might be TRBD1 (5 bases). Germline V gene sequence: CDR1 MNHNS, CDR2 SASEGT. This CDR3 has 11 residues. This CDR3 is CASSEAGVAFF. The DNA read from the CDR3 is TGTGCCAGCAGTGAAGCAGGGGTG.

This clone turned up a few times. The missing CDR3 end, 3 residues past where the read stops, is filled in from the germline J gene. The V gene is TRBV11-3, the J gene TRBJ2-1, with TRBD2 as a possible D gene (6 bases). Trimming left V 3 bases short and J 4 bases short, with 7 bases between. The length of the CDR3 is 13 residues. In germline, CDR1 is SGHNT, CDR2 YENEEA. CDR3 in amino acids: CASSLDYYNEQFF. The sequenced part of the CDR3 DNA is TGTGCCAGCAGCTTGGACTATTACAATGAG.

In this sample, this clone turned up a few times. The CDR3 end falls 3 residues outside the read, so it is completed with the germline J gene. The chain couples TRBV7-2 to TRBJ1-1; D is possibly TRBD1 (5 bases). This CDR3 region has 12 residues. Germline CDR1 reads SGHTA; CDR2 reads FQGNSA. The CDR3: CASSPQGPKAFF. CDR3 bases read: TGTGCCAGCAGCCCCCAGGGTCCTAAA.

This clone was detected only a few times. Read data end 3 residues before the CDR3 end; the end is taken from the germline J gene. The chain is built from TRBV6-2 or TRBV6-3 and TRBJ2-7; tentative D call: TRBD1 (6 bases). Germline V lookup: CDR1 MNHEY, CDR2 SVGEGT. This CDR3 contains 16 residues. V lost 6 bases and J lost 1, with 19 bases in between. The CDR3 spells CASRQGRGYKSYEQYF. The covered CDR3 bases are TGTGCCAGCAGACAGGGTCGAGGGTACAAATCCTACGAG.

In this sample, this clone turned up many times. The sequenced part of the CDR3 DNA is TGTGCCAGTAGTATAGCCCCCTCGGACAGGGCGTCTGGAAACACC. Translating gives CASSIAPSDRASGNT. The entire CDR3 protein reads CASSIAPSDRASGNTIYF. V usage is TRBV19 and J usage is TRBJ1-3; 8 bases map to TRBD1. The read finishes 3 residues shy of the CDR3 end, and the germline J gene is used to complete it. Per germline, CDR1 LNHDA and CDR2 SQIVND (reference sequence). The CDR3 has 18 amino acids. After removal of 1 base from V and 1 base from J, the junction contained 9 bases not matched to a gene.

The sample holds many counts of this clone. The junction does not match germline at one end; this may be a read error. The CDR3 end is not reached by the read, which stops 3 residues before it; the germline J gene fills it in. The genes are TRBV19 and TRBJ2-1; D is possibly TRBD2 (6 bases). Germline-derived CDR1 and CDR2 are LNHDA and SQIVND (reference sequence). CDR3 length equals 15 residues. The CDR3 reads CASSPLGLSDNEQFF. Partial CDR3 DNA: TGTGCCAGTAGCCCACTGGGACTCTCCGACAATGAG.

Concerning this clone itself: The CDR3 is cut off 3 residues early in the read; its end comes from the germline J gene. The J gene is TRBJ1-2, the V gene TRBV30, with TRBD1 identical over 12 bases. CDR1 GTSNPN and CDR2 SVGIG come from the germline V gene (reference sequence). V gave up 2 bases and J gave up 4 bases; unmatched junction bases: 8. The CDR3 spans 16 residues. The CDR3 sequence is CAWSRPGTGGSYGYTF. The CDR3 DNA, read in part, is TGTGCCTGGAGTCGTCCCGGGACAGGGGGCTCCTATGGC.

On this clone itself: The CDR3 end lies 3 residues beyond the end of the read and is filled in from the germline J gene. The chain employs TRBV7-9 and TRBJ2-3; D gene uncertain. Germline values: CDR1 SEHNR, CDR2 FQNEAQ (reference sequence). Between the trimmed V and J ends, which lost 5 bases and 1 base, there was a span of 4 bases. This CDR3 spans 12 amino acids. The CDR3 spells CASSPRTDTQYF. The covered CDR3 bases are TGTGCCAGCAGCCCTCGCACAGATACG.

This clone was recorded at least ten times. The CDR3 is CAISGAGWVYEQYF. The covered CDR3 bases are TGTGCCATCAGTGGGGCAGGGTGGGTATACGAG. The chain links TRBV10-3 to TRBJ2-7; D might be TRBD1 (5 bases). Sequencing ends 3 residues short of the CDR3 end; the germline J gene provides the rest. In germline, CDR1 is ENHRY, CDR2 SYGVKD. This CDR3 has 14 residues. The V end was cut by 4 bases, the J end by 4 bases, with 14 bases between.

About this clone itself: The CDR3 is cut off 3 residues early in the read; its end comes from the germline J gene. The V and J genes are TRBV7-6 and TRBJ2-1; D unresolved. Per the germline V gene, CDR1 is SGHVS and CDR2 is FNYEAQ. This CDR3 region has 16 residues. V lost 1 base, J lost 9 bases, and 19 bases lay in between. CDR3 DNA (partial): TGTGCCAGCAGCTTAGAATCGGCAGGAATAGGGCGTGAG. It encodes CASSLESAGIGRE. Given in full, the CDR3 is CASSLESAGIGREQFF. Full variable domain (rest looked up from reference TRBV7-6 and TRBJ2-1): GAGVSQSPRYKVTKRGQDVALRCDPISGHVSLYWYRQALGQGPEFLTYFNYEAQQDKSGLPNDRFSAERPEGSISTLTIQRTEQRDSAMYRCASSLESAGIGREQFFGPGTRLTVL.

There are a few counts of this clone. Read data end 3 residues before the CDR3 end; the end is taken from the germline J gene. The gene calls are TRBV29-1 and TRBJ2-3; 14 bases are a match to TRBD2. The CDR3 contains 16 residues. Germline lookup yields CDR1 SQVTM and CDR2 ANQGSEA. Trimming at V came to 6 bases and at J to 2 bases, leaving 7 bases not matched to a gene. The DNA read from the CDR3 is TGCAGCGTGGCGACTAGCGGGAGGGGGGTCACAGATACG. Translated, it gives CSVATSGRGVTDT. The complete CDR3 protein is CSVATSGRGVTDTQYF.

As regards this clone: The CDR3 is cut off 3 residues early in the read; its end comes from the germline J gene. The gene calls are TRBV7-9 and TRBJ1-6, with 9 nucleotides matching TRBD1. CDR1 and CDR2 (germline): SEHNR, FQNEAQ (reference sequence). Unmatched junction bases numbered 6, after V lost 7 bases and J lost 8 bases. The CDR3 is made up of 14 amino acids. The CDR3 bases that were read are TGTGCCAGCACCGAGGGACAGGGAGATTCACCC. It is translated as CASTEGQGDSP. The entire CDR3 reads CASTEGQGDSPLHF.

Remarks on this clone: The CDR3 is cut off 3 residues early in the read; its end comes from the germline J gene. V is TRBV19 and J is TRBJ2-7; D gene unclear. Germline assignment: CDR1 LNHDA and CDR2 SQIVND (reference sequence). This CDR3 comprises 14 residues. The ends were cut back, 3 bases at V and 2 bases at J, with 11 bases in the middle. CDR3 protein: CASSILLGAYEQYF. CDR3 bases read: TGTGCCAGTAGTATCCTCCTAGGTGCCTACGAG.

In its sample, this clone was seen many times. The CDR3 DNA, read in part, is TGTGCCAGCAGCTACCTGAGAGGTGGCACAGATACG. Its translation is CASSYLRGGTDT. From start to end, the CDR3 is CASSYLRGGTDTQYF. This rearrangement joins TRBV7-6 to TRBJ2-3; D remains unclear. The read finishes 3 residues shy of the CDR3 end, and the germline J gene is used to complete it. The CDR3 has 15 residues. Trimming stripped 4 bases from V and 1 base from J, with 12 bases between. The V gene's germline CDR1 is SGHVS and CDR2 FNYEAQ.

This clone was observed a few times. The germline gene is not matched at one end of the junction; a read error may be the cause. The DNA ends 3 residues before the CDR3 does, and the rest of the CDR3 is filled in from the germline J gene. V and J are TRBV19 and TRBJ1-5; 7 bases are shared with TRBD1. The CDR3 consists of 17 residues. CDR1 and CDR2 from the germline V gene are LNHDA and SQIVND (reference sequence). The DNA read from the CDR3 is TGTGCCAGTAGTCTGACAGGGAGGAAGGGTAGCAAGCAGCCC. Translating it yields CASSLTGRKGSKQP. The full CDR3 sequence reads CASSLTGRKGSKQPQHF.

To note about this clone: The read finishes 3 residues shy of the CDR3 end, and the germline J gene is used to complete it. The chain combines TRBV5-4 with TRBJ2-1; 9 nucleotides align to TRBD2. V shed 2 bases, J shed 9 bases, and the junction held 9 bases outside the gene matches. The CDR3 totals 15 residues. Germline assignment: CDR1 SGHNT and CDR2 YYREEE (reference sequence). This chain's CDR3 is CASSLMASGEPEQFF. The CDR3 DNA, read in part, is TGTGCCAGCAGCTTAATGGCTAGCGGGGAACCTGAG. Using reference TRBV5-4 and TRBJ2-1 for the parts outside the CDR3, the full variable domain is ETGVTQSPTHLIKTRGQQVTLRCSSQSGHNTVSWYQQALGQGPQFIFQYYREEENGRGNFPPRFSGLQFPNYSSELNVNALELDDSALYLCASSLMASGEPEQFFGPGTRLTVL.